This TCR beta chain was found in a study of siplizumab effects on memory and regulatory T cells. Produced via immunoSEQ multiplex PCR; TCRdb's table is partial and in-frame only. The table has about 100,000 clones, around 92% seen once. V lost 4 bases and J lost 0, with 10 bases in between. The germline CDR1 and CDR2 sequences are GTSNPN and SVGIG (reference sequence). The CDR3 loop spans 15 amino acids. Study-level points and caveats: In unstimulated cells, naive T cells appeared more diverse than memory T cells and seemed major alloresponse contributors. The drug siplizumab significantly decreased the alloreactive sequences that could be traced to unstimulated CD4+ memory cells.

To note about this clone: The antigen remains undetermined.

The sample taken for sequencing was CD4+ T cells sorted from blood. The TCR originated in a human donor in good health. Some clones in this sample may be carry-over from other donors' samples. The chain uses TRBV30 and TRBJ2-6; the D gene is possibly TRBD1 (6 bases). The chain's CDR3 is CAWNRDTSGANVLTF. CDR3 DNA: TGTGCCTGGAACCGGGACACCTCTGGGGCCAACGTCCTGACTTTC.